This TCR beta chain was recorded in a study of cytomegalovirus exposure and HLA in healthy donors. Primers for the PCR totalled 60 Vbeta and 13 Jbeta. Libraries were prepared by immunoSEQ multiplex PCR; TCRdb keeps only in-frame clonotypes and omits some of them. The repertoire has around 130,000 clones, around 8.5% of them found once; the top ten carry 4.5% to 6%. This clone was recorded only once. V gave up 3 bases and J gave up 1 base; unmatched junction bases: 6. This CDR3 region has 16 residues. Germline V gene sequence: CDR1 LNHDA, CDR2 SQIVND (reference sequence). The sample comprised PBMCs. This clonotype originated in a man between 40 and 49 years old in good health and CMV-seronegative. The chain recombines TRBV19 with TRBJ2-1; 7 nucleotides match TRBD2. CDR3 residues: CASSIFGGNSYNEQFF. CDR3 DNA: TGTGCCAGTAGTATTTTCGGGGGGAATTCCTACAATGAGCAGTTCTTC.